These 11 T cell receptor beta chains share one sample of origin, sequenced in a study of neurological immune-mediated disorders. MiXCR, run by TCRdb on the 5' RACE reads, gives a single entry per CDR3 protein. Of 65,000 to 85,000 distinct CDR3 sequences in the sample, 3% to 4% were seen once. Input material: PBMCs. The receptors shown here come from a woman in her forties or fifties with multiple sclerosis.

This clonotype was counted many times. The CDR3 region has the DNA TGTGCCTCAAATACACGGTCCGGGGGCCCAGATACGCAGTATTTT. It encodes CASNTRSGGPDTQYF. The rearrangement joins TRBV11-1 to TRBJ2-3; the D call may be TRBD1 or TRBD2 (6 bases each). The CDR3 has 15 residues. Germline V gene data show CDR1 as SGHAT and CDR2 as FQDESV (reference sequence). The V gene lost 11 bases and the J gene lost 4 bases, with 22 bases spanning the gap.

This clonotype was counted many times. V usage is TRBV5-5 and J usage is TRBJ1-6, with D maybe TRBD1 (5 bases). The CDR3 has 14 amino acids. The germline CDR1 and CDR2 sequences are SGHKS and YYEKEE (reference sequence). V dropped 0 bases and J dropped 7 bases, with 8 bases sitting between them. The CDR3 here is CASSLVPGNSPLHF. In DNA, the CDR3 is TGTGCCAGCAGCTTGGTTCCAGGGAATTCACCCCTCCACTTT.

This clonotype was recorded many times. This chain connects TRBV18 to TRBJ2-2; tentatively, D is TRBD2 (5 bases). V gave up 3 bases and J gave up 4 bases, with 12 bases separating them. This CDR3 region has 15 residues. Germline loops: CDR1 KGHSH, CDR2 LQKENI. In DNA, the CDR3 is TGTGCCAGCTCACCTACCGGGATCCTCACCGGGGAGCTGTTTTTT. Amino acids: CASSPTGILTGELFF.

This clonotype was found many times. CDR3 nucleotides: TGTGCCAGCAGATCACGCCAGGGGTGGACTGAAGCTTTCTTT. Translation gives CASRSRQGWTEAFF. V is TRBV28 and J is TRBJ1-1, with D perhaps matching TRBD1 (6 bases). V was pared by 6 bases and J by 5 bases, with 16 bases between. The CDR3 length is 14 residues. Per the germline V gene, CDR1 is MDHEN and CDR2 is SYDVKM.

The sample holds many counts of this clonotype. The chain couples TRBV28 to TRBJ2-7, with 9 positions matching TRBD1. Germline-derived CDR1 and CDR2 are MDHEN and SYDVKM. After removal of 8 bases from V and 7 bases from J, the junction contained 15 bases not matched to a gene. The CDR3 runs to 15 residues. The CDR3 bases are TGTGCCAGCGGGGGACAGGGTGGGGGTACAGGGGAGCAGTACGTC. Translated: CASGGQGGGTGEQYV.

V usage is TRBV6-4 and J usage is TRBJ2-7; TRBD1 might be the D (5 bases). Per germline, CDR1 MRHNA and CDR2 SNTAGT. The CDR3 spans 13 residues. V was pared by 2 bases and J by 4 bases, with 9 bases between. This chain's CDR3 is CASSDQGWYEQYV. The CDR3 region has the DNA TGTGCCAGCAGTGACCAGGGTTGGTACGAGCAGTACGTC.

The rearrangement uses TRBV27 and TRBJ1-5; D gene ambiguous. V was shortened by 2 bases and J by 3 bases, with 14 bases between the two germline ends. CDR1 and CDR2 from the germline V gene are MNHEY and SMNVEV (reference sequence). This CDR3 contains 16 residues. The DNA of the CDR3 is TGTGCCAGCAGTTTACTGGGATCCGCTCCCAATCAGCCCCAGCATTTT. Protein sequence: CASSLLGSAPNQPQHF.

This clonotype was seen many times. V gene TRBV3-1 combines with J gene TRBJ1-1; TRBD1 matches 8 bases. The V and J ends lost 4 bases and 7 bases, in that order; junction bases with no gene match: 2. Germline values: CDR1 LGHDT, CDR2 YNNKEL (reference sequence). The CDR3 totals 12 residues. Here the CDR3 DNA reads TGTGCCAGCAGCCTCGACAGGGGTGAAGCTTTCTTT. Protein: CASSLDRGEAFF.

This chain connects TRBV6-6 to TRBJ2-2; 7 nucleotides align to TRBD2. Germline CDR1 reads MNHNY; CDR2 reads SVGAGI (reference sequence). The CDR3 is made up of 14 amino acids. V shed 10 bases and J 1 base; nucleotides not matched to a gene: 6. The DNA of the CDR3 is TGTGCCACCTGGGGGGGTTTGAACACCGGGGAGCTGTTTTTT. Translated, it gives CATWGGLNTGELFF.

This clonotype was counted many times. This chain connects TRBV12-3 or TRBV12-4 to TRBJ2-5; D is ambiguous. Trimming cost V 5 bases and J 3 bases, with 4 bases left between them. CDR3 size: 11 residues. CDR3 DNA sequence: TGTGCCAGCAGTGGGAAAGAGACCCAGTACTTC. Translation: CASSGKETQYF.

For this clonotype: The germline gene is not matched at one end of the junction; a read error may be the cause. The CDR3 region is CAGSPAGASKTQNF. Written as DNA, the CDR3 is TGTGCCGGCTCCCCGGCAGGGGCCAGTAAGACCCAGAATTTT. The chain uses TRBV28 and TRBJ1-5, with D tentatively TRBD1 (6 bases). This CDR3 is 14 amino acids long. The germline V gene has CDR1 MDHEN and CDR2 SYDVKM.